This T cell receptor beta chain was profiled in a study of T cell clonotyping in hematopoietic cell transplantation. General study points: After transplant, recipient diversity fell while pathologically expanded clonotypes grew through day 180. Few recipient clonotypes overlapped donors; over 95% were de novo at given depth. Higher Inverse Simpson Index values in graft donor and pretransplant recipient predicted broader posttransplant TCR diversity. CD4 and CD8 repertoire contributions could not be separated without sorting.

The CDR3 is 14 amino acids. Trimming stripped 1 base from V and 3 bases from J, with 9 bases between. Germline-derived CDR1 and CDR2 are LGHNA and YSLEER. Generated by immunoSEQ multiplex PCR, the TCRdb table keeps only in-frame clones and is missing some. The table records just under 5,500 clones, 26% of them present only once. This clone was detected only a few times. What it recognizes is unknown. The chain carries TRBV4-3 and TRBJ1-2; D not resolved. Sequenced material: peripheral blood mononuclear cells, taken 180 days after allogeneic stem cell transplant. The clonotype was recovered from a male patient between 35 and 55 years old who had an allogeneic stem cell transplant from an unrelated donor, so the T cells may come from the graft donor. Some clones in this sample may be carry-over from other donors' samples. CDR3 sequence (DNA): TGCGCCAGCAGCCAAGGACACCACGACTATGGCTACACCTTC. This sequence encodes CASSQGHHDYGYTF.